Below, one T cell receptor beta chain is given with its context. Its antigen is not known. This sample was included in a study of early T cells in non-severe SARS-CoV-2 infection. As for the study in general: Sequencing of unsorted whole blood was done on bulk RNA, leaving chains unpaired. General study findings and limits: Anti-spike CD8 responses were favored by VDJdb matching, which missed private and CD4 specificities.

TCRdb reprocessed the 5' RACE reads via MiXCR and lists one record per CDR3 protein. This table has 55,000 to 75,000 distinct CDR3 sequences, roughly 8% appearing once. Germline-derived CDR1 and CDR2 are DFQATT and SNEGSKA (reference sequence). The ends were cut back, 6 bases at V and 1 base at J, with 12 bases in the middle. This CDR3 is built from 13 residues. The receptor was derived from an adult who was a healthcare worker with PCR-confirmed SARS-CoV-2 infection or an uninfected control (not recorded which). The sequencing sample was made of whole blood. This chain joins TRBV20-1 and TRBJ1-1, with D hard to call. The CDR3 reads CSAYSRGNTEAFF. Written as DNA, the CDR3 is TGCAGTGCCTACTCTCGCGGGAACACTGAAGCTTTCTTT.